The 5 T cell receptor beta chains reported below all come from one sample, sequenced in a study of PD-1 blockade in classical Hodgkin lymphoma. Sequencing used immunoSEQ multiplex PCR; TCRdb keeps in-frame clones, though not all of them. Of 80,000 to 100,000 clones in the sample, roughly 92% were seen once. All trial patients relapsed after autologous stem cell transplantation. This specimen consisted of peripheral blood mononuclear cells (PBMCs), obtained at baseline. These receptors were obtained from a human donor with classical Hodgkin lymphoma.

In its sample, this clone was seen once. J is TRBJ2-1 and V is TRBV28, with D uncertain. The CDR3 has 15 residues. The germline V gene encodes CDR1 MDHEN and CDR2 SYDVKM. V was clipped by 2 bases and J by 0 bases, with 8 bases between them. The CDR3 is CASSLAASSYNEQFF. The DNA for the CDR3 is TGTGCCAGCAGTTTAGCGGCCAGCTCCTACAATGAGCAGTTCTTC.

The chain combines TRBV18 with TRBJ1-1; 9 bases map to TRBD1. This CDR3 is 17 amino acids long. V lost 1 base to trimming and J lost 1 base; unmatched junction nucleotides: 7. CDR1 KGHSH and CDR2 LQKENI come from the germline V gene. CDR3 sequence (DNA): TGTGCCAGCTCACCACAGGACAGGGGAGGGTGGAACACTGAAGCTTTCTTT. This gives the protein CASSPQDRGGWNTEAFF.

The chain's CDR3 is CASSPLAGTYEQYF. CDR3 nucleotide sequence: TGTGCCAGCAGCCCGCTAGCCGGAACCTACGAGCAGTACTTC. The V and J genes are TRBV4-2 and TRBJ2-5; D perhaps matches TRBD2 (5 bases). The J call may be faulty, since TRBJ2-7 better matches the DNA end. The V gene's germline CDR1 is LGHNA and CDR2 YNFKEQ. The CDR3 is 14 residues long.

CDR3 amino acids: CASSREVDSSEQYF. CDR3 nucleotide sequence: TGTGCCAGCAGTAGAGAAGTGGATTCTAGCGAGCAGTACTTC. The V and J genes are TRBV6-1 and TRBJ2-7; no clear D. Per germline, CDR1 MNHNS and CDR2 SASEGT. The V end lost 5 bases, the J end lost 6 bases, and 17 bases lay between the germline ends. The CDR3 covers 14 residues.

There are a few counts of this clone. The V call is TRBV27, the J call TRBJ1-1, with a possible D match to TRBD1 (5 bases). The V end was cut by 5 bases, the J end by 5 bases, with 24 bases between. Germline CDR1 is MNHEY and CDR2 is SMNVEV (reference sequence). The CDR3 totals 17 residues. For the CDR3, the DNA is TGTGCCAGCAGTGCAGACCGGGACTGGACGACGAGAACTGAAGCTTTCTTT. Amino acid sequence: CASSADRDWTTRTEAFF.